This T cell receptor beta chain was found in a study of blood T cell repertoires in COVID-19. For the study at large: Acute-phase and convalescent COVID-19 samples originated in the United States, Italy and Spain. T cells, B-cell-depleted T cells, or PBMCs provided the cDNA or gDNA that served as material.

The CDR3 is 15 amino acids. Looked up from germline, CDR1 is MNHEY and CDR2 is SVGEGT. With 4 bases removed from V and 8 bases from J, the gap between germline ends came to 18 bases. Authors' data handling: Counts of nucleated cells, estimated from reference gene primer amplification, were obtained. Clones were sequenced by immunoSEQ multiplex PCR, and TCRdb holds only the in-frame ones, with some missing. The DNA gave D and trimming, while V, J and clone size come from that table. The top ten clones hold 2% to 2.5% of a sample with roughly 38,000 clones, roughly 90% of them seen once. V is TRBV6-2 or TRBV6-3 and J is TRBJ2-1, with a weak D call TRBD2 (6 bases). The specimen was peripheral blood. This TCR was sampled from a man in his fifties with active COVID-19. In DNA form, the CDR3 reads TGTGCCAGCAGTTCCTCGGCTAGCGTTGTTGATGAGCAGTTCTTC. Translated: CASSSSASVVDEQFF.